The 20 T cell receptor beta chains below were found in one sample sequenced in a study of T cell responses to AZD1222 COVID-19 vaccine. Data came from immunoSEQ multiplex PCR; TCRdb stores just in-frame clones and leaves some out. The data show about 140,000 clones, 75% to 90% seen once. This sample comprised peripheral blood, obtained on day 0 of AZD1222 vaccination. The receptors here all came from an adult in good health.

This clone has more than one count but fewer than ten. J is TRBJ2-3 and V is TRBV18; D might be TRBD2 (5 bases). The CDR3 extends over 15 amino acids. V was pared by 2 bases and J by 0 bases, with 9 bases between. Germline V lookup: CDR1 KGHSH, CDR2 LQKENI. DNA of the CDR3: TGTGCCAGCTCACCAGACTATCTCAGCACAGATACGCAGTATTTT. Protein: CASSPDYLSTDTQYF.

The chain links TRBV5-4 to TRBJ2-7; 9 positions match TRBD1. The CDR3 is 14 amino acids. Germline lookup yields CDR1 SGHNT and CDR2 YYREEE (reference sequence). V shed 5 bases and J 7 bases; nucleotides not matched to a gene: 10. CDR3 in DNA: TGTGCCAGCAGTCGGACAGGGGTTGCGCGAGAGCAGTACTTC. This sequence encodes CASSRTGVAREQYF.

The rearrangement joins TRBV5-1 to TRBJ1-2; maybe TRBD1 (5 bases). Germline V gene data show CDR1 as SGHRS and CDR2 as YFSETQ. This CDR3 contains 13 residues. The V end was cut by 4 bases, the J end by 4 bases, with 11 bases between. CDR3 in DNA: TGCGCCAGCAGCGATGTGCAGGGCTATGGCTACACCTTC. Protein sequence: CASSDVQGYGYTF.

This chain joins TRBV15 and TRBJ1-6; D gene uncertain. CDR3 length: 13 amino acids. The V end was cut by 1 base, the J end by 10 bases, with 8 bases between. Germline V CDR1 and CDR2: LNHNV, YYDKDF (reference sequence). CDR3 sequence (DNA): TGTGCCACCAGCAGAGGCGGAGGCTCACCCCTCCACTTT. Its protein product is CATSRGGGSPLHF.

The chain has TRBV28 and TRBJ2-3, with 9 bases fitting TRBD2. Germline CDR1 reads MDHEN; CDR2 reads SYDVKM. This CDR3 is 18 amino acids long. V lost 8 bases, J lost 3 bases, and 18 bases stayed unmatched. As DNA, the CDR3 is TGTGCCAGCGGAGGGGCTAGCGGGGTAAAGATGTCGACAGATACGCAGTATTTT. This sequence encodes CASGGASGVKMSTDTQYF.

V and J are TRBV15 and TRBJ1-2; the D gene is possibly TRBD1 (5 bases). The germline gives CDR1 LNHNV, CDR2 YYDKDF (reference sequence). The CDR3 runs to 15 residues. Deletions cut 0 bases from V and 7 bases from J, with 15 bases between. The CDR3 region has the DNA TGTGCCACCAGCAGAGATATGGAGGGGTACGCTGGCTACACCTTC. This translates into CATSRDMEGYAGYTF.

V usage is TRBV2 and J usage is TRBJ2-2, with TRBD2 matching 11 bases. Germline V gene data show CDR1 as SNHLY and CDR2 as FYNNEI. The J segment lost 2 bases and the V segment lost 2 bases, leaving 4 bases of the junction unmatched. This CDR3 comprises 17 residues. In DNA form, the CDR3 reads TGTGCCAGCAGTGAATTGGGACTAGCGGTCAACACCGGGGAGCTGTTTTTT. Translation: CASSELGLAVNTGELFF. Full variable domain (outside the CDR3, taken from reference TRBV2 and TRBJ2-2): EPEVTQTPSHQVTQMGQEVILRCVPISNHLYFYWYRQILGQKVEFLVSFYNNEISEKSEIFDDQFSVERPDGSNFTLKIRSTKLEDSAMYFCASSELGLAVNTGELFFGEGSRLTVL.

CDR3 DNA sequence: TGTGCCAGCAGCTTTGGTTCTACTAGCACAGATACGCAGTATTTT. Amino acids: CASSFGSTSTDTQYF. The rearrangement joins TRBV5-6 to TRBJ2-3; D not certain. Trimming pared 2 bases from V and 0 bases from J, leaving 10 bases between. The CDR3 loop spans 15 amino acids. Germline V lookup: CDR1 SGHDT, CDR2 YYEEEE.

The gene calls are TRBV10-2 and TRBJ2-7, with TRBD1 matching 9 bases. Germline V CDR1 and CDR2: WSHSY, SAAADI. There are 14 residues in the CDR3. V shed 5 bases and J 2 bases; nucleotides not matched to a gene: 4. CDR3 residues: CASSRQGETYEQYF. DNA for the CDR3: TGCGCCAGCAGTAGACAGGGGGAGACCTACGAGCAGTACTTC.

The chain recombines TRBV6-5 with TRBJ1-2, with D hard to call. CDR1 and CDR2 from the germline V gene are MNHEY and SVGAGI. Between the trimmed V and J ends, which lost 8 bases and 7 bases, there was a span of 14 bases. The CDR3 loop spans 12 amino acids. CDR3: CASVSVVGGYTF. The CDR3 bases are TGTGCCAGCGTCAGTGTGGTCGGTGGCTACACCTTC.

The chain has TRBV25-1 and TRBJ1-2; D possibly corresponds to TRBD1 (5 bases). Germline CDR1 reads MGHDK; CDR2 reads SYGVNS. This CDR3 is 13 amino acids long. V shed 6 bases and J shed 5 bases, with 13 bases lying between them. The CDR3 sequence is CASSAGQGYGYTF. For the CDR3, the DNA is TGTGCCAGCAGCGCAGGGCAAGGATATGGCTACACCTTC.

This chain joins TRBV7-8 and TRBJ1-3; 10 bases agree with TRBD1. The CDR3 has 16 residues. The germline CDR1 and CDR2 sequences are SGHVS and FQNEAQ. The ends lost 4 bases at V and 2 bases at J; junction bases unmatched: 5. CDR3 region: CASSWGQGRTGNTIYF. CDR3 DNA: TGTGCCAGCAGCTGGGGACAGGGGAGAACTGGAAACACCATATATTTT.

On this clone: In the same sample, other DNA sequences code for this CDR3. The gene calls are TRBV5-4 and TRBJ1-2; unclear D gene. This CDR3 spans 11 amino acids. With 1 base removed from V and 7 bases from J, the gap between germline ends came to 5 bases. From germline, CDR1 is SGHNT and CDR2 YYREEE (reference sequence). The CDR3 DNA reads TGTGCCAGCAGCTTGTCGTCTGGCTACACCTTC. As protein: CASSLSSGYTF. The entire variable domain, with the rest obtained from reference TRBV5-4 and TRBJ1-2, is as follows: ETGVTQSPTHLIKTRGQQVTLRCSSQSGHNTVSWYQQALGQGPQFIFQYYREEENGRGNFPPRFSGLQFPNYSSELNVNALELDDSALYLCASSLSSGYTFGSGTRLTVV.

The V and J genes are TRBV2 and TRBJ1-5; a possible D gene is TRBD1 (6 bases). CDR1 SNHLY and CDR2 FYNNEI come from the germline V gene. The CDR3 sequence is 15 residues long. V was cut by 4 bases and J by 1 base, with 11 bases left in between. The CDR3 region is CASSGQGTSNQPQHF. DNA for the CDR3: TGTGCCAGCAGTGGCCAGGGGACGAGCAATCAGCCCCAGCATTTT.

The chain couples TRBV30 to TRBJ1-6; D remains unclear. The CDR3 spans 15 residues. The germline V gene encodes CDR1 GTSNPN and CDR2 SVGIG (reference sequence). The ends were cut back, 0 bases at V and 7 bases at J, with 13 bases in the middle. In DNA, the CDR3 is TGTGCCTGGAGTGTAACGGGGTCGAGGAATTCACCCCTCCACTTT. As protein: CAWSVTGSRNSPLHF.

The chain combines TRBV28 with TRBJ1-2; TRBD1 is a possible D gene (5 bases). The CDR3 loop spans 12 amino acids. Germline values: CDR1 MDHEN, CDR2 SYDVKM. V was clipped by 8 bases and J by 3 bases, with 10 bases between them. The CDR3 is CASRGPDYGYTF. The CDR3 DNA follows: TGTGCCAGCCGGGGACCCGACTATGGCTACACCTTC.

The chain recombines TRBV4-1 with TRBJ2-1; weak D call: TRBD2 (6 bases). V was clipped by 4 bases and J by 2 bases, with 15 bases between them. Germline CDR1 reads MGHRA; CDR2 reads YSYEKL. This CDR3 has 16 amino acids. The CDR3 sequence: CASSPSGLAPYNEQFF. The DNA for the CDR3 is TGCGCCAGCAGCCCAAGCGGGCTAGCCCCCTACAATGAGCAGTTCTTC.

The chain uses TRBV7-6 and TRBJ2-1; D possibly corresponds to TRBD1 (6 bases). The length of the CDR3 is 15 residues. The germline V and J ends were trimmed by 0 bases and 5 bases, with 11 bases remaining between them. In germline, CDR1 is SGHVS, CDR2 FNYEAQ. The CDR3 region is CASSLAGGLHNEQFF. In DNA form, the CDR3 reads TGTGCCAGCAGCTTAGCTGGGGGCCTTCACAATGAGCAGTTCTTC.

The genes are TRBV19 and TRBJ2-7, with D tentatively TRBD1 (6 bases). This CDR3 is 14 amino acids long. The germline V gene encodes CDR1 LNHDA and CDR2 SQIVND (reference sequence). The ends were cut back, 3 bases at V and 4 bases at J, with 13 bases in the middle. The CDR3 DNA reads as TGTGCCAGTAGTATTGACAGGCGTAGGTACGAGCAGTACTTC. Its protein product is CASSIDRRRYEQYF.

The sample holds a few counts of this clone. J is TRBJ2-6 and V is TRBV29-1; TRBD1 agrees at 9 bases. Per the germline V gene, CDR1 is SQVTM and CDR2 is ANQGSEA. This CDR3 is built from 17 residues. The ends lost 4 bases at V and 2 bases at J; junction bases unmatched: 9. The CDR3 coding sequence is TGCAGCGTTGGTTGGACAGGGGCAGTTCCTGGGGCCAACGTCCTGACTTTC. Its protein is CSVGWTGAVPGANVLTF. Full variable domain (rest looked up from reference TRBV29-1 and TRBJ2-6): SAVISQKPSRDICQRGTSLTIQCQVDSQVTMMFWYRQQPGQSLTLIATANQGSEATYESGFVIDKFPISRPNLTFSTLTVSNMSPEDSSIYLCSVGWTGAVPGANVLTFGAGSRLTVL.